What follows is one T cell receptor beta chain and its context. This sample was taken from a study of control samples from healthy donors and cancer patients. TCRdb's table, derived via immunoSEQ multiplex PCR, lists solely in-frame clones and lacks some. This repertoire shows 180,000 or so clones, just under 95% found once; its top ten account for roughly 4.3%. Germline CDR1 and CDR2: MGHDK and SYGVNS. Trimming removed 6 bases from V and 0 bases from J, with 11 bases in between. This CDR3 comprises 14 residues. This chain uses TRBV25-1 with TRBJ1-2; possible D gene TRBD1, 5 bases. Sequenced sample: blood. The sequence was obtained from a woman aged 55-75 years in good health. The CDR3 coding sequence is TGTGCCAGCAGCAGGGTGGGAGCTAACTATGGCTACACCTTC. It translates to CASSRVGANYGYTF.